This TCR beta chain was observed in a study of CD8+CD57+ T cells in acquired aplastic anemia. Overall study context: The study obtained an average of approximately 3 ug of DNA from sorted CD4+ and CD8+ cells. Study-wide results and limits: A significant difference in CD8+ Simpson's diversity between patients and controls was not found.

All sequencing subjects had displayed CD8+CD57+ cell expansion on flow cytometry. Severe acquired aplastic anemia was diagnosed in all patients. Blood sampling was performed on the patients, and none of them had received therapy by then. The template used for profiling TCR beta VDJ and CDR3 was genomic DNA. TCRdb re-analysed the reads in MiXCR, keeping a single row per CDR3 protein. The sample has around 200,000 distinct CDR3 sequences, around 47% seen once. This clonotype was seen more than once but under ten times. Its antigen is not known. Germline CDR1 and CDR2: MNHNS and SASEGT. The CDR3 loop spans 14 amino acids. Trimming shortened V by 3 bases and J by 2 bases, and 8 bases separated the two germline ends.

The specimen sequenced was sorted CD4+, CD8+, or CD8+CD57+ T cells (not recorded which) from PBMCs. This chain uses TRBV6-1 with TRBJ1-5; a weak D match, TRBD1 (5 bases). The source is a human donor with aplastic anemia. CDR3 sequence (DNA): TGTGCCAGCAGTGAGGGGCCCGGCAATCAGCCCCAGCATTTT. Residues: CASSEGPGNQPQHF.